These T cell receptor beta chains were read from a single sample in a study. Using its own MiXCR run on the 5' RACE reads, TCRdb lists one record per CDR3 protein. This table holds about 7,200 distinct CDR3 sequences, about 37% found once. The sequenced sample was memory CD4+ T cells sorted from blood. The receptors stem from a female donor with breast cancer. Both conserved end residues are part of each CDR3. D genes are given only for firm matches. Clone sizes are given selectively: once, few, many, or a class where the clone is expanded.

clone_size j_call v_call d_call cdr3_nt cdr3_aa
. TRBJ2-2 TRBV20-1 . TGCAGTGCTACCAGTAGAGGGGGGAACACCGGGGAGCTGTTTTTT CSATSRGGNTGELFF
medium-sized TRBJ1-1 TRBV7-2 . TGTGCCAGCAGCCTGAACACTGAAGCTTTCTTT CASSLNTEAFF
. TRBJ1-6 TRBV18 . TGTGCCACCAGCTCGGGGGTTAATTCACCCCTCCACTTT CATSSGVNSPLHF
few TRBJ2-3 TRBV4-2 TRBD2 TGTGCCAGCAGCCAAGAAACCGGGACTAGCGGCACAGATACGCAATATTTT CASSQETGTSGTDTQYF
. TRBJ2-4 TRBV30 . TGTGCCTGGAGGGGGCCGGGGGCCAAAAACATTCAGTACTTC CAWRGPGAKNIQYF
. TRBJ2-5 TRBV7-9 . TGTGCCAGCAGCCCTGAAGTGACAGAAGAGGCCCAGTACTTC CASSPEVTEEAQYF
medium-sized TRBJ1-2 TRBV29-1 . TGCAGCGTGACCACAGGGAGTGGCTACACCTTC CSVTTGSGYTF
. TRBJ2-1 TRBV14 TRBD2 TGTGCCAGCAGCCAGTATAGCGGGAGGGCCTTCAATGAGCAGTTCTTC CASSQYSGRAFNEQFF
few TRBJ1-5 TRBV7-2 . TGTGCCAGCAGCTACGGACCTTGGCAGCCCCAGCATTTT CASSYGPWQPQHF
. TRBJ2-5 TRBV5-6 . TGTGCCAGCAGCTTGAAGGGGACCAAGAAGGGAGAGACCCAGTACTTC CASSLKGTKKGETQYF
few TRBJ2-7 TRBV7-8 . TGTGCCAGCAGTGATCACAGCTACGAGCAGTACTTC CASSDHSYEQYF
medium-sized TRBJ1-2 TRBV20-1 TRBD1 TGCAGTGCTCCGGGACAGGGGTCCAACTATGGCTACACCTTC CSAPGQGSNYGYTF
medium-sized TRBJ2-1 TRBV7-6 . TGTGCCAGCAGCTTGAGGGGGGGCGGGAATGAGCAGTTCTTC CASSLRGGGNEQFF
few TRBJ2-6 TRBV4-1 . TGCGCCAGCAGCCGCTTATTGGGTTCTGGGGCCAACGTCCTGACTTTC CASSRLLGSGANVLTF
. TRBJ2-1 TRBV6-4 TRBD2 TGTGCCAGCAGTGAAGGGACTAGTTACAATGAGCAGTTCTTC CASSEGTSYNEQFF
medium-sized TRBJ2-5 TRBV28 . TGTGCCAGCAGTCAGAAGAAAGAGACCCAGTACTTC CASSQKKETQYF
. TRBJ2-3 TRBV11-3 . TGTGCCAGCAGCGCGAACACGGATACGCAGTATTTT CASSANTDTQYF
large TRBJ2-1 TRBV14 TRBD2 TGTGCCAGCAGCCGCGCGGGAGGTTACAATGAGCAGTTCTTC CASSRAGGYNEQFF
. TRBJ1-2 TRBV20-1 TRBD1 TGCAGTACGGGACAGAAATCTAACTATGGCTACACCTTC CSTGQKSNYGYTF
. TRBJ1-1 TRBV25-1 TRBD1 TGTGCCAGCAGTGCTCACAGGGGTCAGGGGACTGAAGCTTTCTTT CASSAHRGQGTEAFF
few TRBJ2-5 TRBV30 TRBD2 TGTGCCTGGAGTGTACTCGCGGGAGGGCCCCAAGAGACCCAGTACTTC CAWSVLAGGPQETQYF
. TRBJ2-5 TRBV20-1 . TGCAGTGCTAGGGCGGGGACGCACCAAGAGACCCAGTACTTC CSARAGTHQETQYF
. TRBJ2-5 TRBV7-7 TRBD1 TGTGCCAGCAGTCAGACAGGGTTTCCAGAGACCCAGTACTTC CASSQTGFPETQYF
. TRBJ1-2 TRBV28 . TGTGCCAGCAGTTCAACCGGGACACTGACCCAAAGGGGCTACACCTTC CASSSTGTLTQRGYTF
. TRBJ1-4 TRBV4-3 . TGCGCCAGCAGCCAAGTTCACAGGGAAGGAGAAAAGCTGTTTTTT CASSQVHREGEKLFF
. TRBJ1-4 TRBV6-5 TRBD1 TGTGCCAGCAGACAGACAGGGATCGGAGAAAAACTGTTTTTT CASRQTGIGEKLFF
few TRBJ1-4 TRBV3-1 . TGTGCCAGCAGCCAAGGGCAGGGAAAACTGTTTTTT CASSQGQGKLFF
. TRBJ2-1 TRBV4-1 TRBD2 TGCGCCAGCAGCCAAACCCTTTCTCCCTCTAGCGGGAGGGTAAGTGAGCAGTTCTTC CASSQTLSPSSGRVSEQFF
. TRBJ1-2 TRBV5-1 . TGCGCCAGCAGCCGGGAAGGCCCACTTTATGGCTACACCTTC CASSREGPLYGYTF
few TRBJ2-4 TRBV25-1 TRBD1 TGTGCCAGCAGTGGCCGGGACAGGGTGGAGGGGAACATTCAGTACTTC CASSGRDRVEGNIQYF
few TRBJ2-1 TRBV5-1 TRBD2 TGCGCCAGCAGTTCACGGGCTGGGGAGGGGGAGCAGTTCTTC CASSSRAGEGEQFF
. TRBJ2-1 TRBV29-1 . TGCAGCGTGGGTGGAGGTTCGGATGAGCAGTTCTTC CSVGGGSDEQFF
. TRBJ1-3 TRBV11-2 TRBD1 TGTGCCAGCAGCTTGGACGGTATACAGGGGGACTCCATATATTTT CASSLDGIQGDSIYF
. TRBJ2-3 TRBV20-1 TRBD2 TGCAGTGCTGCTACCCTACTAGCGGTAGCCACAGATACGCAGTATTTT CSAATLLAVATDTQYF
few TRBJ1-1 TRBV29-1 TRBD1 TGCAGCGTCCCCTCCGGAGGGACAGTGGTAAACACTGAAGCTTTCTTT CSVPSGGTVVNTEAFF
. TRBJ1-2 TRBV4-3 . TGCGCCAGCAGCCAAGGACCTGGGTACGGCTACACCTTC CASSQGPGYGYTF
. TRBJ1-1 TRBV20-1 . TGCAGTGCTAGAGGGGCAGAGGAATCAAACACTGAAGCTTTCTTT CSARGAEESNTEAFF
. TRBJ2-3 TRBV28 . TGTGCCAGCAGTACAGGGACAGATACGCAGTATTTT CASSTGTDTQYF
. TRBJ1-1 TRBV2 . TGTGCCAGCACGGTCTTTCTCACTGAAGCTTTCTTT CASTVFLTEAFF
large TRBJ2-7 TRBV6-6 . TGTGCCAGCGGCGAGGGGTGGGAGCAGTACTTC CASGEGWEQYF
medium-sized TRBJ1-5 TRBV7-2 . TGTGCCAGCAGCTTACGGGACATACGCAATCAGCCCCAGCATTTT CASSLRDIRNQPQHF
few TRBJ1-1 TRBV7-2 . TGTGCCAGCAGCTTAGTATGGCAGGATGAAGCTTTCTTT CASSLVWQDEAFF
once TRBJ2-1 TRBV6-4 . TGTGCCAGCAAGAGGACAGCCCAGCACTACAATGAGCAGTTCTTC CASKRTAQHYNEQFF
few TRBJ2-3 TRBV15 . TGTGCCACCAGCTGTACACTAATCAGAAGCACAGATACGCAGTATTTT CATSCTLIRSTDTQYF
few TRBJ2-5 TRBV6-5 . TGTGCCAGCTGGCATGTTCAAGAGACCCAGTACTTC CASWHVQETQYF
few TRBJ2-7 TRBV18 TRBD2 TGTGCCAGCTCACCCCGGCTAGCGGTCTCCTACGAGCAGTACTTC CASSPRLAVSYEQYF
few TRBJ2-1 TRBV29-1 TRBD2 TGCAGCGTTTCCCAACCGGGGACTACCGGCTCGGCCCATAATGAGCAGTTCTTC CSVSQPGTTGSAHNEQFF
medium-sized TRBJ1-5 TRBV20-1 . TGCAGTGCTAGACGGACAGTCGGCAAGGCGAGGCCCCAGCATTTT CSARRTVGKARPQHF
. TRBJ1-2 TRBV6-2/TRBV6-3 TRBD1 TGTGCCAGCACCGGAGGGACAGGGATAATTGCCGGGGGCTACACCTTC CASTGGTGIIAGGYTF
few TRBJ2-5 TRBV23-1 . TGCGCCAGCAGCCGGGACAAGCAAGAGACCCAGTACTTC CASSRDKQETQYF
few TRBJ1-2 TRBV7-2 . TGTGCCAGCAGCTTAGAGGGCAGGGGAGGCTATGGCTACACCTTC CASSLEGRGGYGYTF
once TRBJ2-5 TRBV7-6 TRBD2 TGTGCCAGCAGCCTTGAGCGGGAAAGGTGGGGGACCCAGTACTTC CASSLERERWGTQYF
. TRBJ2-2 TRBV6-1 TRBD2 TGTGCCAGCAGTGAAGGGGGAGCGGGGCTTACCGGGGAGCTGTTTTTT CASSEGGAGLTGELFF